This TCR beta chain was observed in a study of blood T cell repertoires in COVID-19. Study summary: Material from acute and convalescent COVID-19 was sourced from the United States, Italy and Spain. Nucleic acid was either cDNA or gDNA, and it came from T cells, B-cell-depleted T cells, or PBMCs.

Which cohort a participant joined came from the clinical history participants gave. In the original analysis: The authors estimated nucleated cell counts from reference gene primer amplification. Only in-frame clones appear in the TCRdb table, and some are missing; sequencing was by immunoSEQ multiplex PCR. The V and J calls and the clone size are those of that table, but D and trimming were determined from the DNA. This table holds around 340,000 clones, around 86% found once. Material for sequencing was PBMCs or T cells enriched from blood (not recorded which). This clonotype was obtained from a middle-aged woman with acute COVID-19.

Here the CDR3 DNA reads TGCGCCAGCAGCTTAAACAGGGTGGACACTGAAGCTTTCTTT. Its translation: CASSLNRVDTEAFF. The chain has TRBV5-1 and TRBJ1-1; possible D gene TRBD1, 6 bases. Germline V lookup: CDR1 SGHRS, CDR2 YFSETQ. This CDR3 region has 14 residues. V shed 2 bases and J shed 3 bases, with 11 bases lying between them. Using reference TRBV5-1 and TRBJ1-1 for the parts outside the CDR3, the full variable domain is KAGVTQTPRYLIKTRGQQVTLSCSPISGHRSVSWYQQTPGQGLQFLFEYFSETQRNKGNFPGRFSGRQFSNSRSEMNVSTLELGDSALYLCASSLNRVDTEAFFGQGTRLTVV.